These T cell receptor beta chains were read from a single sample in a study of CD8+CD57+ T cells in acquired aplastic anemia. One entry per CDR3 protein results from TCRdb running MiXCR on the reads. The data show more than 150,000 distinct CDR3 sequences, with approximately 45% seen just once and approximately 3% held by the top ten. Sequencing was done on a sample of sorted CD4+, CD8+, or CD8+CD57+ T cells (not recorded which) from PBMCs. The receptors stem from a human donor in good health. Each CDR3 is given without its conserved first and last residue. D genes are given only for firm matches.

j_gene	v_gene	d_gene	CDR3aa
TRBJ1-4	TRBV15	.	ATSRPQAINGKLF
TRBJ2-1	TRBV28	.	ASSLQLGSYSEQF
TRBJ2-2	TRBV2	.	AGSEAGMGTGELF
TRBJ2-3	TRBV15	TRBD2	ATSRGFAGVSTDTQY
TRBJ2-1	TRBV4-1	TRBD1	ASSQGTGGIGNEQF
TRBJ1-1	TRBV6-1	TRBD1	ASSRTGYNTEAF
TRBJ2-5	TRBV7-2	TRBD2	ASSLYSSGMLEETQY
TRBJ2-6	TRBV20-1	.	SASGGQFSGANVLT
TRBJ1-6	TRBV7-2	.	ASRLRPDSPLH
TRBJ1-2	TRBV19	.	ASSYGTDGYT
TRBJ2-2	TRBV6-5	.	ASSYSGNTGELF
TRBJ1-5	TRBV7-6	.	ASSLGGFGNQPQH
TRBJ1-1	TRBV29-1	.	SVSPGSEAF
TRBJ2-1	TRBV2	.	ASSEGLSSYNEQF
TRBJ2-7	TRBV5-1	.	ASSLGLSAFRSVYEQY
TRBJ2-1	TRBV20-1	.	SARIQDNEQF
TRBJ1-6	TRBV20-1	.	SARGSRDGVSPLH
TRBJ2-3	TRBV7-9	.	ASSGPASTDTQY
TRBJ2-1	TRBV24-1	TRBD2	ATSDPPSGRGEQF
TRBJ1-5	TRBV2	TRBD1	ASSIGQGHTSQPQH
TRBJ2-7	TRBV24-1	.	ATSDRSRFHEQY
TRBJ1-6	TRBV7-9	TRBD1	ASSFTAGGGESPLH
TRBJ1-3	TRBV19	.	ASSLREGPGNTIY
TRBJ1-2	TRBV5-1	.	ASSLVGSRSAYGYT
TRBJ1-1	TRBV15	.	ATSRLGGRDIEAF
TRBJ1-1	TRBV2	TRBD1	ASSEEAGGTPEAF
TRBJ1-1	TRBV7-9	TRBD1	ASSNTNRGTTEAF
TRBJ1-1	TRBV7-2	.	ASSLAFRDTEAF
TRBJ2-3	TRBV9	TRBD2	ASSVTSGYTDTQY
TRBJ2-7	TRBV3-1	TRBD2	ASSRGLANEQY
TRBJ2-2	TRBV7-9	.	ASSLGLFAGELF
TRBJ2-5	TRBV25-1	.	ASSVGGEETQY
TRBJ1-6	TRBV10-3	.	AISVRGVNDNSPLH
TRBJ1-2	TRBV9	TRBD1	ASSAGTGNYGYT
TRBJ2-3	TRBV7-6	TRBD2	ASSLAGTSWDTQY
TRBJ2-3	TRBV7-8	.	ASSLFSTSTDTQY
TRBJ2-1	TRBV7-2	.	ASIINSSYNEQF
TRBJ1-6	TRBV6-1	.	ASRRDRSYNSPLH
TRBJ2-1	TRBV20-1	.	SAPRGHQSEQF
TRBJ2-7	TRBV24-1	.	ATSAGGTGIHEQY
TRBJ1-5	TRBV10-3	.	AISDFGSQQPQH
TRBJ1-2	TRBV30	.	AWGVHEGAGYT
TRBJ2-7	TRBV6-2/TRBV6-3	.	ASRWAGTYEQY
TRBJ2-7	TRBV25-1	.	ASSDSGQLGHEQY
TRBJ2-3	TRBV2	.	ASKRGSTDTQY
TRBJ2-1	TRBV12-3/TRBV12-4	TRBD2	ASTTTSGSTDEQF
TRBJ1-4	TRBV5-5	.	ASSLARPATNEKLF
TRBJ1-2	TRBV19	TRBD1	ATRTGVGYT
TRBJ2-7	TRBV11-3	TRBD2	ASSPTSGTAYEQY